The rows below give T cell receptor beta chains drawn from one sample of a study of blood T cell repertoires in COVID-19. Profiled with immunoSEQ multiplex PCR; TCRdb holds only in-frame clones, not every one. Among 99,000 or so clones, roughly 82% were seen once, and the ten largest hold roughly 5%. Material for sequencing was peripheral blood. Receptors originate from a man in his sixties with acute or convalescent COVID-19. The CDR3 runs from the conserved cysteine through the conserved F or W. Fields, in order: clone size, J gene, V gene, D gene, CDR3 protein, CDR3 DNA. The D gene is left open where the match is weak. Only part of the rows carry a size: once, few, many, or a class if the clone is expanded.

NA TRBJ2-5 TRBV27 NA CASSFQGYQETQYF TGTGCCAGCAGTTTCCAGGGCTACCAAGAGACCCAGTACTTC
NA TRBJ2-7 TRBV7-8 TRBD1 CASSQTGEGYEQYF TGTGCCAGCAGCCAGACAGGGGAAGGCTACGAGCAGTACTTC
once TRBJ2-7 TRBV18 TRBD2 CASSPGGTNEQYF TGTGCCAGCTCACCGGGGGGGACGAACGAGCAGTACTTC
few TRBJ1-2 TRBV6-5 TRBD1 CASSPRDRGSWGYTF TGTGCCAGCAGTCCCCGGGACAGGGGGTCGTGGGGCTACACCTTC
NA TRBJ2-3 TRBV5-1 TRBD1 CASWNTGGDTQYF TGCGCCAGCTGGAATACAGGGGGCGATACGCAGTATTTT
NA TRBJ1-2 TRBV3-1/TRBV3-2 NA CATQGGSRGYTF TGTGCCACTCAAGGAGGTTCTAGGGGCTACACCTTC
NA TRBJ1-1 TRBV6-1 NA CASSEGPGINAEAFF TGTGCCAGCAGTGAAGGGCCAGGGATTAACGCTGAAGCTTTCTTT
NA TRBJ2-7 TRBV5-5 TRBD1 CASSRTGVSYEQYF TGTGCCAGCAGCCGGACAGGGGTTTCTTACGAGCAGTACTTC
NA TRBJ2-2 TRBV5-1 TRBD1 CASSFAGGNRGTGELFF TGCGCCAGCAGCTTCGCAGGGGGCAACCGGGGCACCGGGGAGCTGTTTTTT
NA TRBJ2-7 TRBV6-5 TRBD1 CASSRPGQISYEQYF TGTGCCAGCAGTCGCCCGGGACAGATTTCCTACGAGCAGTACTTC
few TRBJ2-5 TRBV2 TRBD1 CASSPLTTGKETQYF TGTGCCAGCAGTCCTTTGACGACAGGGAAAGAGACCCAGTACTTC
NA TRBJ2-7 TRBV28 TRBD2 CASSSSGMMWEQYF TGTGCCAGCAGTTCTAGCGGGATGATGTGGGAGCAGTACTTC
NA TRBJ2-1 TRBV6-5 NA CASSYRRTTPHNEQFF TGTGCCAGCAGTTACCGAAGAACCACACCCCACAATGAGCAGTTCTTC
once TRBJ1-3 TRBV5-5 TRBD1 CASSQGAPSSGNTIYF TGTGCCAGCAGCCAGGGGGCGCCCAGCTCTGGAAACACCATATATTTT
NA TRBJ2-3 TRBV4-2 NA CASSQERTLLGDTQYF TGTGCCAGCAGCCAAGAACGGACTCTCTTGGGAGATACGCAGTATTTT
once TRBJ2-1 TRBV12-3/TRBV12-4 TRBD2 CASSKLAINEQFF TGTGCCAGCAGTAAACTAGCGATCAATGAGCAGTTCTTC
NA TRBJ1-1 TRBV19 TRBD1 CASSTTGGGTEAFF TGTGCCAGTAGTACGACAGGGGGTGGGACTGAAGCTTTCTTT
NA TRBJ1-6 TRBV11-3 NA CASSLDQGGSPYNSPLHF TGTGCCAGCAGCTTAGATCAAGGGGGTTCACCCTATAATTCACCCCTCCACTTT
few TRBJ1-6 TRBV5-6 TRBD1 CASSLQGADSPLHF TGTGCCAGCAGCTTGCAGGGGGCTGATTCACCCCTCCACTTT
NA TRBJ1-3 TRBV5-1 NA CASSFSGEGDTIYF TGCGCCAGCAGCTTTAGCGGGGAAGGGGACACCATATATTTT
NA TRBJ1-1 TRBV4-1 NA CASSQEAGLRAFF TGCGCCAGCAGCCAAGAGGCGGGACTAAGGGCTTTCTTT
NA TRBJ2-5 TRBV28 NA CASTIPGVYETQYF TGTGCCAGCACCATTCCGGGGGTCTATGAGACCCAGTACTTC
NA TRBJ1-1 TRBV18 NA CASSPPNGGGNTEAFF TGTGCCAGCTCACCACCGAACGGGGGTGGGAACACTGAAGCTTTCTTT
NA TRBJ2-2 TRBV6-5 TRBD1 CASRDSPNTGELFF TGTGCCAGCCGGGACAGCCCGAACACCGGGGAGCTGTTTTTT
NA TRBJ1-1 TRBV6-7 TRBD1 CASSYGNRGLNTEAFF TGTGCCAGCAGTTACGGAAACAGGGGTCTGAACACTGAAGCTTTCTTT
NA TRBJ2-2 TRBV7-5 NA CVRSLGGRVELFF TGTGTCAGAAGCTTGGGGGGGAGGGTGGAGCTGTTTTTT
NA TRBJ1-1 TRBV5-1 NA CASSPTDSMNTEAFF TGCGCCAGCAGCCCAACCGACAGTATGAACACTGAAGCTTTCTTT
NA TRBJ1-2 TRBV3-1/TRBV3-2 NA CASSPHPLGRGYTF TGTGCCAGCAGCCCGCACCCCCTGGGGCGAGGCTACACCTTC
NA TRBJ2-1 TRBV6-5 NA CASSYGGRENEQFF TGTGCCAGCAGTTACGGGGGGCGGGAGAATGAGCAGTTCTTC
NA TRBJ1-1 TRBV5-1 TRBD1 CASSLLARQGAGTEAFF TGCGCCAGCAGCTTGTTGGCCCGACAGGGGGCAGGGACTGAAGCTTTCTTT
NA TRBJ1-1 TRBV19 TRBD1 CASRAQGINTEAFF TGTGCCAGTAGGGCACAGGGGATTAACACTGAAGCTTTCTTT
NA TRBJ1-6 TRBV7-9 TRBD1 CASTLGDSLSPNDPLHF TGTGCCAGCACATTAGGGGACAGCTTGTCCCCCAATGACCCCCTCCACTTT
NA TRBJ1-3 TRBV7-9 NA CASSAGRGTGNTIYF TGTGCCAGCAGCGCGGGCAGGGGAACTGGAAACACCATATATTTT
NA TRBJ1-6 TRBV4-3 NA CASSQGAYNSPLHF TGCGCCAGCAGCCAAGGGGCATATAATTCACCCCTCCACTTT
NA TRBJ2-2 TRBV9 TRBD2 CASSVRDYTNTGELFF TGTGCCAGCAGCGTGAGGGACTACACGAACACCGGGGAGCTGTTTTTT
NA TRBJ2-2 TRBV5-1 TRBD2 CASSGGLAANTGELFF TGCGCCAGCAGCGGCGGACTAGCAGCGAACACCGGGGAGCTGTTTTTT
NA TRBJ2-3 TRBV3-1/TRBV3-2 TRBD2 CASSQGSGGLLDTQYF TGTGCCAGCAGCCAGGGTAGCGGGGGGCTCTTGGATACGCAGTATTTT
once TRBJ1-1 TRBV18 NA CASSPDRYTEAFF TGTGCCAGCTCACCCGACAGGTACACTGAAGCTTTCTTT
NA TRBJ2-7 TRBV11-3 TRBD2 CASSFEAGECYEQYF TGTGCCAGCAGCTTTGAAGCGGGAGAGTGCTACGAGCAGTACTTC
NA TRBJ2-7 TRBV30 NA CAWSRDRYEQYF TGTGCCTGGAGCCGCGACAGGTACGAGCAGTACTTC
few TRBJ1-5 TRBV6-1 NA CASSEAMGFRGNQPQHF TGTGCCAGCAGTGAAGCTATGGGGTTCAGGGGCAATCAGCCCCAGCATTTT
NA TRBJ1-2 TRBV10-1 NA CASSPGVNYGYTF TGCGCCAGCAGCCCAGGGGTTAACTATGGCTACACCTTC
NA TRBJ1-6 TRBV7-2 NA CASSFRSIGAGEFNSPLHF TGTGCCAGCAGCTTCCGCAGCATAGGAGCAGGGGAATTCAATTCACCCCTCCACTTT
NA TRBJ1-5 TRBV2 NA CASRGGRGQPQHF TGTGCCAGCCGGGGGGGAAGGGGCCAGCCCCAGCATTTT
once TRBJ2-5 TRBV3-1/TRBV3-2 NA CASSPSGGRRYQETQYF TGTGCCAGCAGCCCCTCGGGGGGCAGAAGGTACCAAGAGACCCAGTACTTC
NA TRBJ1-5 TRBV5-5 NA CASSFQQGTDQPQHF TGTGCCAGCAGCTTCCAACAGGGAACAGATCAGCCCCAGCATTTT
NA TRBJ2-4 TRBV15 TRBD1 CATSSTQGSDIQYF TGTGCCACCAGCAGTACACAGGGGTCGGACATTCAGTACTTC
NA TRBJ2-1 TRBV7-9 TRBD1 CASSSEGALKNEQFF TGTGCCAGCAGCTCAGAGGGGGCGCTTAAGAATGAGCAGTTCTTC
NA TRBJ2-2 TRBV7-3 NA CASSFEPVGGFRAGELFF TGTGCCAGCAGCTTTGAGCCTGTAGGGGGATTCAGAGCCGGGGAGCTGTTTTTT
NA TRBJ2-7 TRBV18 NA CASSPPVTGYYEQYF TGTGCCAGCTCACCACCCGTAACCGGGTACTACGAGCAGTACTTC
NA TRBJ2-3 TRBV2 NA CASSEARATQYF TGTGCCAGCAGTGAAGCTCGAGCTACGCAGTATTTT
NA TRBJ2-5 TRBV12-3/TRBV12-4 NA CASRVQETQYF TGTGCCAGCCGGGTTCAAGAGACCCAGTACTTC
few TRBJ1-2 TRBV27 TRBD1 CASSLRGRGNYGYTF TGTGCCAGCAGTTTAAGGGGGCGCGGTAACTATGGCTACACCTTC